What follows is one TCR beta chain and its context. Sequenced by immunoSEQ multiplex PCR; TCRdb stores in-frame clones only, minus some. The sample has 80,000 to 90,000 clones, approximately 82% seen once. These data are taken from a study of blood T cell repertoires in COVID-19. Study-wide background: COVID-19 samples, acute and convalescent, were from the United States, Italy and Spain. T cells, B-cell-depleted T cells, or PBMCs supplied cDNA or gDNA.

CDR3 length: 13 amino acids. CDR1 LGHDT and CDR2 YNNKEL come from the germline V gene (reference sequence). The V end lost 2 bases, the J end lost 3 bases, and 7 bases lay between the germline ends. The receptor comes from an elderly woman with acute or convalescent COVID-19. The chain employs TRBV3-1 (or the pseudogene TRBV3-2) and TRBJ1-1; D is ambiguous. The sample comprised peripheral blood. The CDR3 is CASSQQAYTEAFF. In DNA form, the CDR3 reads TGTGCCAGCAGCCAACAGGCATACACTGAAGCTTTCTTT.